The 18 T cell receptor beta chains in this list originate from one sample, sequenced in a study of T cell changes during pregnancy in multiple sclerosis. Data came from immunoSEQ multiplex PCR; TCRdb stores just in-frame clones and leaves some out. The repertoire holds tens of thousands of clones, around 90% seen once, with 0.25% to 0.3% in the top ten. The specimen comprised CD4+ T cells from peripheral blood mononuclear cells, sampled in the second trimester of pregnancy. These receptors all come from a female donor with multiple sclerosis, enrolled in a pregnancy study.

The V gene is TRBV29-1, the J gene TRBJ1-2; 8 bases line up with TRBD1. The CDR3 covers 13 residues. The germline CDR1 and CDR2 sequences are SQVTM and ANQGSEA. The V gene end was trimmed by 7 bases and the J gene end by 4 bases; junction bases not matched to a gene: 8. The CDR3, as DNA: TGCAGCGCTCAAACAGGGGGAGGCTATGGCTACACCTTC. Its translation is CSAQTGGGYGYTF.

This clone was seen a few times. The J gene is TRBJ1-1, the V gene TRBV27, with a tentative D call TRBD1 (6 bases). Trimming cost V 6 bases and J 1 base, with 12 bases left between them. There are 14 residues in the CDR3. Germline assignment: CDR1 MNHEY and CDR2 SMNVEV (reference sequence). CDR3 nucleotide sequence: TGTGCCAGCAGCCTAAAACAGGGGAACACTGAAGCTTTCTTT. The encoded protein is CASSLKQGNTEAFF.

The chain employs TRBV7-9 and TRBJ2-1; 7 nucleotides match TRBD1. Germline V gene lookup returns CDR1 SEHNR and CDR2 FQNEAQ (reference sequence). The CDR3 contains 16 residues. Trimming took 1 base from V and 5 from J; bases not matched to a gene: 8. The CDR3, as DNA: TGTGCCAGCAGCTTAGAGTTTCGGACAGGAGACAATGAGCAGTTCTTC. It yields the protein CASSLEFRTGDNEQFF.

This clone was seen a single time. The J gene is TRBJ1-5, the V gene TRBV15; no firm D call. V was shortened by 0 bases and J by 6 bases, with 9 bases between the two germline ends. CDR1 and CDR2 (germline): LNHNV, YYDKDF (reference sequence). This CDR3 has 14 residues. CDR3 sequence: CATSRDRFSQPQHF. For the CDR3, the DNA is TGTGCCACCAGCAGAGATCGATTTAGTCAGCCCCAGCATTTT.

V usage is TRBV14 and J usage is TRBJ1-2; D perhaps matches TRBD1 (6 bases). Germline V gene lookup returns CDR1 SGHDN and CDR2 FVKESK. Trimming cost V 4 bases and J 7 bases, with 22 bases left between them. This CDR3 contains 16 residues. CDR3 coding DNA: TGTGCCAGCAGCCCCTTTAACTCCAACAGGGTCGGTGGCTACACCTTC. Protein sequence: CASSPFNSNRVGGYTF.

This clone is a singleton in its sample. The V call is TRBV7-6, the J call TRBJ2-3, with 14 positions matching TRBD2. The J segment lost 6 bases and the V segment lost 4 bases, leaving 9 bases of the junction unmatched. Germline V gene lookup returns CDR1 SGHVS and CDR2 FNYEAQ. The CDR3 is made up of 17 amino acids. In nucleotides, the CDR3 is TGTGCCAGCAGCTACGGACTAGCGGGGGGCCCCGAGGATACGCAGTATTTT. It codes for CASSYGLAGGPEDTQYF.

CDR3 residues: CASSLHGTGSVGYTF. CDR3 coding DNA: TGTGCCAGCAGCTTGCACGGGACAGGGTCAGTAGGCTACACCTTC. The chain carries TRBV5-4 and TRBJ1-2, with TRBD1 matching over 9 bases. Trimming at V came to 1 base and at J to 8 bases, leaving 9 bases not matched to a gene. The CDR3 runs 15 residues. The germline V gene has CDR1 SGHNT and CDR2 YYREEE (reference sequence).

The J gene is TRBJ2-7, the V gene TRBV6-1; 8 bases match TRBD1. Trimming at V came to 3 bases and at J to 3 bases, leaving 7 bases not matched to a gene. The germline CDR1 and CDR2 sequences are MNHNS and SASEGT. The CDR3 extends over 15 amino acids. The CDR3 DNA follows: TGTGCCAGCAGTGAGCGGACAGGGATCAACTACGAGCAGTACTTC. This translates into CASSERTGINYEQYF.

V is TRBV2 and J is TRBJ1-4; tentative D call: TRBD1 (5 bases). Germline V CDR1 and CDR2: SNHLY, FYNNEI. This CDR3 region has 12 residues. V lost 7 bases and J 7 bases, leaving 10 bases between the germline ends. In DNA, the CDR3 is TGTGCCAGCAAACAGGAGAGTGAAAAACTGTTTTTT. It specifies CASKQESEKLFF.

The chain recombines TRBV19 with TRBJ2-7; TRBD2 might be the D (6 bases). This CDR3 has 14 residues. V was trimmed by 5 bases and J by 1 base, leaving 12 bases between them. Per the germline V gene, CDR1 is LNHDA and CDR2 is SQIVND (reference sequence). As DNA, the CDR3 is TGTGCCAGTAGTGTTTCCGGGACTTCCTACGAGCAGTACTTC. Amino acids: CASSVSGTSYEQYF. Variable domain in full (rest from reference TRBV19 and TRBJ2-7): DGGITQSPKYLFRKEGQNVTLSCEQNLNHDAMYWYRQDPGQGLRLIYYSQIVNDFQKGDIAEGYSVSREKKESFPLTVTSAQKNPTAFYLCASSVSGTSYEQYFGPGTRLTVT.

The CDR3 loop reads CASSPDRDSNQPQHF. The CDR3 DNA sequence: TGTGCCAGTAGCCCGGACAGGGATAGCAATCAGCCCCAGCATTTT. The chain is built from TRBV19 and TRBJ1-5, with 8 bases lining up with TRBD1. Germline CDR1 reads LNHDA; CDR2 reads SQIVND (reference sequence). This CDR3 is 15 amino acids long. The V and J ends lost 6 bases and 0 bases, in that order; junction bases with no gene match: 4.

V is TRBV5-1 and J is TRBJ2-1; perhaps TRBD2 as D (5 bases). Germline CDR1 reads SGHRS; CDR2 reads YFSETQ. Trimming took off 1 base at V and 15 bases at J, with 17 bases between the two ends. CDR3 length: 13 amino acids. The DNA for the CDR3 is TGCGCCAGCAGCTTGATGATTGGGGTTGGAGGGTTCTTC. Its protein product is CASSLMIGVGGFF.

This clone was recorded a few times. The genes are TRBV6-6 and TRBJ1-3; the D gene is possibly TRBD1 (5 bases). V lost 6 bases, J lost 0 bases, and 9 bases lay in between. The CDR3 covers 14 residues. CDR1 MNHNY and CDR2 SVGAGI come from the germline V gene (reference sequence). The CDR3 DNA reads TGTGCCAGCAGAACTGACAGCTCTGGAAACACCATATATTTT. Translated, it gives CASRTDSSGNTIYF.

The V and J genes are TRBV27 and TRBJ2-3; 9 nucleotides match TRBD2. The CDR3 is 14 amino acids. Germline V CDR1 and CDR2: MNHEY, SMNVEV (reference sequence). J lost 3 bases, V lost 6 bases, and 4 bases had no gene match. The CDR3 loop is CASRWAGGTDTQYF. The CDR3 DNA reads TGTGCCAGCAGGTGGGCGGGGGGGACAGATACGCAGTATTTT.

This chain uses TRBV11-2 with TRBJ2-3, with 8 bases aligning to TRBD2. J lost 4 bases, V lost 3 bases, and 6 bases had no gene match. Germline V gene data show CDR1 as SGHAT and CDR2 as FQNNGV. The CDR3 contains 15 residues. CDR3 DNA sequence: TGTGCCAGCAGCTTGAACGGGGGGGGGCCAGATACGCAGTATTTT. The encoded protein is CASSLNGGGPDTQYF.

For this clone: The junction departs from the called germline gene at one end, perhaps through a read error. The chain uses TRBV7-9 and TRBJ2-7, with D perhaps matching TRBD1 (6 bases). The CDR3 has 11 amino acids. Germline V gene data show CDR1 as SEHNR and CDR2 as FQNEAQ (reference sequence). The CDR3 protein is CASSLAGQIEF. CDR3 sequence (DNA): TGTGCCAGCAGCCTCGCCGGACAGATCGAATTC.

J is TRBJ1-4 and V is TRBV5-6; 7 bases are a match to TRBD1. Germline CDR1 reads SGHDT; CDR2 reads YYEEEE. CDR3 size: 16 residues. V lost 4 bases to trimming and J lost 2 bases; unmatched junction nucleotides: 8. In DNA form, the CDR3 reads TGTGCCAGCAGCCAAAGACAGGGATCCACTAATGAAAAACTGTTTTTT. It encodes CASSQRQGSTNEKLFF.

This clone was recorded many times. The chain employs TRBV2 and TRBJ2-7; 8 positions match TRBD2. The CDR3 runs 13 residues. From germline, CDR1 is SNHLY and CDR2 FYNNEI. The junction had 4 bases not matched to a gene; V was cut back by 8 bases and J by 1 base. The DNA for the CDR3 is TGTGCCAGCTCTGTAGCGGGATCCTACGAGCAGTACTTC. This codes for CASSVAGSYEQYF. The full variable domain, completed using reference TRBV2 and TRBJ2-7, is EPEVTQTPSHQVTQMGQEVILRCVPISNHLYFYWYRQILGQKVEFLVSFYNNEISEKSEIFDDQFSVERPDGSNFTLKIRSTKLEDSAMYFCASSVAGSYEQYFGPGTRLTVT.